Reported below is one T cell receptor beta chain. Between the trimmed V and J ends, which lost 1 base and 4 bases, there was a span of 10 bases. The CDR3 has 14 residues. Germline V lookup: CDR1 MGHRA, CDR2 YSYEKL. Original processing notes: Nucleated cell number was recorded as an estimate derived from reference gene primer amplification. Generated by immunoSEQ multiplex PCR, the TCRdb table keeps only in-frame clones and is missing some. That table supplies the V and J calls and clone size; D and trimming were determined from the DNA. The sample has 140,000 to 150,000 clones; 89% are singletons. The data derive from a study of blood T cell repertoires in COVID-19. Study details: Sample material is recorded as cDNA or gDNA derived from T cells, B-cell-depleted T cells, or PBMCs.

The chain combines TRBV4-1 with TRBJ1-2; unclear D gene. The receptor's source is a human donor in a cohort sampled during active COVID-19. Sequencing was carried out using peripheral blood. In DNA, the CDR3 is TGCGCCAGCAGCCAAGCGGGAGGGAGCTATGGCTACACCTTC. Residues: CASSQAGGSYGYTF.